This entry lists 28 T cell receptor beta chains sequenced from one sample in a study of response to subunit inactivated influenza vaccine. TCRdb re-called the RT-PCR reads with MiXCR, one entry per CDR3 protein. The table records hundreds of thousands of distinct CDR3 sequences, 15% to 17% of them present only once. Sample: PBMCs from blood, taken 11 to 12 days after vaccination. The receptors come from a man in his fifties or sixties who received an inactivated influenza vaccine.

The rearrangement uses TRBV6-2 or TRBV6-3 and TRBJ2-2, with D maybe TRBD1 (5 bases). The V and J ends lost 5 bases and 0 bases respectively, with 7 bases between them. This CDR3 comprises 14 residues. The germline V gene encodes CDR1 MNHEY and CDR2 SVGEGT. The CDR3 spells CASSNRPNTGELFF. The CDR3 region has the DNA TGTGCCAGCAGTAACAGGCCGAACACCGGGGAGCTGTTTTTT.

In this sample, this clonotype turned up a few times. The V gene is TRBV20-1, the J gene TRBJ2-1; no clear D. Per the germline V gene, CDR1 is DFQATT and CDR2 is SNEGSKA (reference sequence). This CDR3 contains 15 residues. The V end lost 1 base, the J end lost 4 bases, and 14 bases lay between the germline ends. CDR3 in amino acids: CSARGPAAIYNEQFF. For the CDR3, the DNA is TGCAGTGCTAGAGGACCGGCGGCGATATACAATGAGCAGTTCTTC.

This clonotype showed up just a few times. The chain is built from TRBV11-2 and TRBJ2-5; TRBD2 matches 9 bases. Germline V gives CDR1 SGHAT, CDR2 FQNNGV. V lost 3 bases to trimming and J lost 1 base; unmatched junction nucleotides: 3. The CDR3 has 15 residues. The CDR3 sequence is CASSFGGRAQETQYF. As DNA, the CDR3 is TGTGCCAGCAGCTTTGGCGGGAGGGCCCAAGAGACCCAGTACTTC. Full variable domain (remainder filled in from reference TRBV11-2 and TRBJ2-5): EAGVAQSPRYKIIEKRQSVAFWCNPISGHATLYWYQQILGQGPKLLIQFQNNGVVDDSQLPKDRFSAERLKGVDSTLKIQPAKLEDSAVYLCASSFGGRAQETQYFGPGTRLLVL.

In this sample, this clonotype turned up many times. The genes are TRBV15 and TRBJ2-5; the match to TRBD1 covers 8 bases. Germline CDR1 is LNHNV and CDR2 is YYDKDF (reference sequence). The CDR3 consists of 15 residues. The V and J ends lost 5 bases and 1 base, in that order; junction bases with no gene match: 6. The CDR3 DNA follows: TGTGCCACCAGCCCGGACAGGGCCATCCAAGAGACCCAGTACTTC. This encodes CATSPDRAIQETQYF.

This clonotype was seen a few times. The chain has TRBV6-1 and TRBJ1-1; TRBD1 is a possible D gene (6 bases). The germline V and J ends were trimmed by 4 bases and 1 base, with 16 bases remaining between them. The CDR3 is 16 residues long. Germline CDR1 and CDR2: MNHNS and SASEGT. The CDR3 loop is CASSGGFGTPNTEAFF. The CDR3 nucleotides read TGTGCCAGCAGTGGCGGATTCGGGACACCGAACACTGAAGCTTTCTTT.

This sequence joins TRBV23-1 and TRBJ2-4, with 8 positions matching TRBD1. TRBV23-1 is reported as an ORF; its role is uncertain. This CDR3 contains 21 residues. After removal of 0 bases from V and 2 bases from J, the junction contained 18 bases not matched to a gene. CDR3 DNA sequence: TGCGCCAGCAGTCAATCGGGCTGCCTGGACAGGGTAATTGAGTCCAAAAACATTCAGTACTTC. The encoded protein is CASSQSGCLDRVIESKNIQYF.

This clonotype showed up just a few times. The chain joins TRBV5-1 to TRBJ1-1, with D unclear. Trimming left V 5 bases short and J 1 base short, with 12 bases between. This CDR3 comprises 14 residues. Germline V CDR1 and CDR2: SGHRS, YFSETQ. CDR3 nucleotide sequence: TGCGCCAGCAGTCGGGCAATCGAGAACACTGAAGCTTTCTTT. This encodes CASSRAIENTEAFF.

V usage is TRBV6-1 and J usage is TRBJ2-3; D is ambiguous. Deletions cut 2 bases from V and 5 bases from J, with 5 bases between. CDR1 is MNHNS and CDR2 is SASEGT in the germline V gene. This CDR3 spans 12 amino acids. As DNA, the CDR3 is TGTGCCAGCAGTGAACGCGGAGATACGCAGTATTTT. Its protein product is CASSERGDTQYF.

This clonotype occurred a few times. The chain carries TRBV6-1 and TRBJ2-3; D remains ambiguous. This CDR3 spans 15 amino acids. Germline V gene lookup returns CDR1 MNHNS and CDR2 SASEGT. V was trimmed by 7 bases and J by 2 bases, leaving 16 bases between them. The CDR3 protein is CASKSIHTTTDTQYF. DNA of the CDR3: TGTGCCAGCAAGTCCATTCACACAACCACAGATACGCAGTATTTT.

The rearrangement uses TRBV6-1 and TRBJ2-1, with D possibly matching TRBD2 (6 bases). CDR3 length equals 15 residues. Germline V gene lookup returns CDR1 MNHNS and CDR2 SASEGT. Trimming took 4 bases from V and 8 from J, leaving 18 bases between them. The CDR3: CASSGPGRFFHEQFF. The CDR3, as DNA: TGTGCCAGCAGTGGTCCGGGGAGGTTTTTTCATGAGCAGTTCTTC.

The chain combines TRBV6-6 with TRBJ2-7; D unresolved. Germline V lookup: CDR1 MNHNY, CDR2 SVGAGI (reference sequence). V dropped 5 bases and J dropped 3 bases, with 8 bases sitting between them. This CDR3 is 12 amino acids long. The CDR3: CASSKGIYEQYF. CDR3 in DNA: TGTGCCAGCAGTAAAGGAATCTACGAGCAGTACTTC.

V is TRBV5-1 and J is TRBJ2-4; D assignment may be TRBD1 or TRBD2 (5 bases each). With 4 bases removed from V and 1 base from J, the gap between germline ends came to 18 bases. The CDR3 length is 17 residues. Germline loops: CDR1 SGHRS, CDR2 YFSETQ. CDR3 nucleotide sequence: TGCGCCAGCAGCAAGTCCCCGGGGCTGGAGGCCAAAAACATTCAGTACTTC. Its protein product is CASSKSPGLEAKNIQYF.

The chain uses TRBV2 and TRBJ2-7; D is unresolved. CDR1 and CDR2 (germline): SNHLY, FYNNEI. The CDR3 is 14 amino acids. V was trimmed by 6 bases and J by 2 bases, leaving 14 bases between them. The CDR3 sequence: CASRRTLSTYEQYF. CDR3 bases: TGTGCCAGCAGACGGACCCTCAGTACCTACGAGCAGTACTTC.

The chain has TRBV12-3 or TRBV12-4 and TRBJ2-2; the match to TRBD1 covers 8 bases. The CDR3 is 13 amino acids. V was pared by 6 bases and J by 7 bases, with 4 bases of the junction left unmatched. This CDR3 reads CASRTGAVGELFF. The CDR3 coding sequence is TGTGCCAGCAGGACAGGGGCGGTCGGGGAGCTGTTTTTT.

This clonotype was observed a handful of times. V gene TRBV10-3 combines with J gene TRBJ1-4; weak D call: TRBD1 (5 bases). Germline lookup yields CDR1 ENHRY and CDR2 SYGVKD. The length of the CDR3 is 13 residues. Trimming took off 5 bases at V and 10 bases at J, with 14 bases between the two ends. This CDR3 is CAISSSRDGKLFF. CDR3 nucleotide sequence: TGTGCCATCAGTTCATCTAGGGACGGAAAACTGTTTTTT.

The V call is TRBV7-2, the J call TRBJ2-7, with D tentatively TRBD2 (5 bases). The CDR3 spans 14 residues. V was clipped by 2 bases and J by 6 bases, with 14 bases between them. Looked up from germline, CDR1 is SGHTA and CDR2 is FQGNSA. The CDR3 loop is CASSLQRAGPEQYF. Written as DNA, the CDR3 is TGTGCCAGCAGCTTACAGAGGGCCGGGCCCGAGCAGTACTTC.

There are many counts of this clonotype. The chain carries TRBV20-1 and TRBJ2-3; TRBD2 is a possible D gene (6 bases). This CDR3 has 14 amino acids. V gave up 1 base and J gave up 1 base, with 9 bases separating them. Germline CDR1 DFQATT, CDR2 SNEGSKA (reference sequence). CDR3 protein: CSARAGSRTDTQYF. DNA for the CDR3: TGCAGTGCTAGAGCCGGGAGCCGCACAGATACGCAGTATTTT.

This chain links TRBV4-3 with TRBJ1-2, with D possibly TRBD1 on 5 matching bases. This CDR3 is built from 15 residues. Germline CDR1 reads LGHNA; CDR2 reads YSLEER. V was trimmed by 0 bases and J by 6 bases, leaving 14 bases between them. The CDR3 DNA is TGCGCCAGCAGCCAAGAGGCAGGGCTGGGGGATGGCTACACCTTC. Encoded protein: CASSQEAGLGDGYTF.

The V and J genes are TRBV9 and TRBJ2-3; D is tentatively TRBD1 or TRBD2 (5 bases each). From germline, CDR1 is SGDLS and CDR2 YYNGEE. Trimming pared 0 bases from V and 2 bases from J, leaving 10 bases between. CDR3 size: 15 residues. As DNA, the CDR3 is TGTGCCAGCAGCGTAGGGGACCCGCTCACAGATACGCAGTATTTT. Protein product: CASSVGDPLTDTQYF. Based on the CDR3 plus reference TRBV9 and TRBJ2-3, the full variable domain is DSGVTQTPKHLITATGQRVTLRCSPRSGDLSVYWYQQSLDQGLQFLIQYYNGEERAKGNILERFSAQQFPDLHSELNLSSLELGDSALYFCASSVGDPLTDTQYFGPGTRLTVL.

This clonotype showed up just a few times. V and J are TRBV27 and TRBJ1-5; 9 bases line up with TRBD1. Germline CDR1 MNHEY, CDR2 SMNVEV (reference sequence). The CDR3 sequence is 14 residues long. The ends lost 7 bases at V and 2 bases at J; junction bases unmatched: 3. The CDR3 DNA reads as TGTGCCAGCACTCGGACAGGGGGCAATCAGCCCCAGCATTTT. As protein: CASTRTGGNQPQHF.

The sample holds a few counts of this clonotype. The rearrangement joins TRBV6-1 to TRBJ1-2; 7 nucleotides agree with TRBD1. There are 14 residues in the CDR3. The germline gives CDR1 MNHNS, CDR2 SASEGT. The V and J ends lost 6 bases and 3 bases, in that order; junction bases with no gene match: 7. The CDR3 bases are TGTGCCAGCAGCACGCCAGGGGGGTACTATGGCTACACCTTC. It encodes CASSTPGGYYGYTF.

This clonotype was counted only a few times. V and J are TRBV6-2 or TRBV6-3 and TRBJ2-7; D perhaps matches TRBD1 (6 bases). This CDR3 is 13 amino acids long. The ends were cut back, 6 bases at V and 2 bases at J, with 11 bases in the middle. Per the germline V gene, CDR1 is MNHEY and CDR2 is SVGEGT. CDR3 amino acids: CASSHDRTYEQYF. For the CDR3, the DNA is TGTGCCAGCAGCCACGACAGGACCTACGAGCAGTACTTC.

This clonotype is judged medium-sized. The CDR3 spells CASSLGGGAPNEQFF. The CDR3, as DNA: TGTGCCAGCAGTTTAGGGGGTGGGGCCCCCAATGAGCAGTTCTTC. The chain has TRBV12-3 or TRBV12-4 and TRBJ2-1; D might be TRBD1 (5 bases). The CDR3 loop spans 15 amino acids. The germline V and J ends were trimmed by 1 base and 6 bases, with 13 bases remaining between them.

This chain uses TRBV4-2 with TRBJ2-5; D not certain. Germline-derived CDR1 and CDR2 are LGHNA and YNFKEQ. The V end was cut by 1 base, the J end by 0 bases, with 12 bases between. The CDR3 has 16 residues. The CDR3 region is CASSQGRHLYQETQYF. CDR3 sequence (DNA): TGTGCCAGCAGCCAAGGTAGACACTTGTACCAAGAGACCCAGTACTTC.

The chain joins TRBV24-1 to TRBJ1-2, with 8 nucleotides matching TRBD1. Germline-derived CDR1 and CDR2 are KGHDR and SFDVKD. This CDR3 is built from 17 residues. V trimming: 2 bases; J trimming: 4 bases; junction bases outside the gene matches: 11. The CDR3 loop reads CATSDSGGQGSVYGYTF. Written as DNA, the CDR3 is TGTGCCACCAGTGATTCGGGCGGACAGGGAAGTGTCTATGGCTACACCTTC.

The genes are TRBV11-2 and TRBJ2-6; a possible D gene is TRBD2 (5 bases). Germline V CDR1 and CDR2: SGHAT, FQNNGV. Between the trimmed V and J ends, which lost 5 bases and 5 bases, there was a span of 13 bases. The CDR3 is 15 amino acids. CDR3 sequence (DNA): TGTGCCAGCAGCAGACGGGGAGAGTGGGCCAACGTCCTGACTTTC. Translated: CASSRRGEWANVLTF.

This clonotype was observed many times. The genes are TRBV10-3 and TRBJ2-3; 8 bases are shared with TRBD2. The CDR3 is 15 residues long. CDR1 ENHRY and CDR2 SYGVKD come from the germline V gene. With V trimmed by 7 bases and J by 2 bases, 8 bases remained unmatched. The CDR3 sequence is CAIMRSGGLTDTQYF. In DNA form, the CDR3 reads TGTGCCATCATGAGGAGCGGGGGCCTCACAGATACGCAGTATTTT.

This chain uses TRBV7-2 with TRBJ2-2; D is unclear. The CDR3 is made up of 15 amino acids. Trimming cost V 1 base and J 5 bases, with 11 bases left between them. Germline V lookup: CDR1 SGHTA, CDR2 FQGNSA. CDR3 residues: CASSLVSTGTGELFF. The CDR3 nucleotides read TGTGCCAGCAGCTTAGTTTCCACCGGGACCGGGGAGCTGTTTTTT. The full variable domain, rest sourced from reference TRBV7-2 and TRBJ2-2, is GAGVSQSPSNKVTEKGKDVELRCDPISGHTALYWYRQSLGQGLEFLIYFQGNSAPDKSGLPSDRFSAERTGGSVSTLTIQRTQQEDSAVYLCASSLVSTGTGELFFGEGSRLTVL.